Following are 23 T cell receptor beta chains from one sample sequenced in a study of cytomegalovirus exposure and HLA in healthy donors. Both 60 Vbeta primers and 13 Jbeta primers went into the PCR. Profiled with immunoSEQ multiplex PCR; TCRdb holds only in-frame clones, not every one. Of approximately 140,000 clones listed, 60% to 85% are singletons. Sequenced material: PBMCs. All receptors come from a man aged 40-49 years in good health and CMV-seropositive.

This chain joins TRBV19 and TRBJ2-7; the D gene is possibly TRBD2 (5 bases). V was pared by 3 bases and J by 3 bases, with 15 bases between. The germline gives CDR1 LNHDA, CDR2 SQIVND (reference sequence). There are 15 residues in the CDR3. CDR3 bases: TGTGCCAGTAGTATTGGGTCGGGAACCGTCTACGAGCAGTACTTC. Protein sequence: CASSIGSGTVYEQYF.

This clone was detected a few times. V and J are TRBV6-5 and TRBJ1-1, with a tentative D call TRBD1 (5 bases). In germline, CDR1 is MNHEY, CDR2 SVGAGI. V lost 0 bases to trimming and J lost 6 bases, with 11 bases between them. The CDR3 runs to 14 residues. The CDR3 DNA sequence: TGTGCCAGCAGTTACTCTTACAGGCGTCCTGAAGCTTTCTTT. The encoded protein is CASSYSYRRPEAFF.

Concerning this clone itself: At one end, the junction sequence differs from germline, possibly due to a read error. V and J are TRBV11-2 and TRBJ2-4, with TRBD1 as a possible D gene (6 bases). This CDR3 has 17 amino acids. Germline V gene lookup returns CDR1 SGHAT and CDR2 FQNNGV. CDR3 DNA sequence: TGTGCCAGCAGCTCCCAATTCGGGGCAGGGGAGCAAAACAGTCAGTACTTC. This encodes CASSSQFGAGEQNSQYF.

The chain carries TRBV14 and TRBJ2-1; 11 bases map to TRBD2. This CDR3 spans 16 amino acids. Trimming removed 4 bases from V and 4 bases from J; junction bases left unmatched: 6. Germline assignment: CDR1 SGHDN and CDR2 FVKESK. The CDR3 DNA follows: TGTGCCAGCAGCCCTCTAGCGGGGGGCACGTACAATGAGCAGTTCTTC. Translating gives CASSPLAGGTYNEQFF.

The chain is built from TRBV19 and TRBJ1-5; D perhaps matches TRBD1 (6 bases). There are 14 residues in the CDR3. V lost 7 bases and J lost 6, with 16 bases in between. CDR1 is LNHDA and CDR2 is SQIVND in the germline V gene (reference sequence). DNA for the CDR3: TGTGCCAGTACCCAAGGCACAGGGCGTCAGCCCCAGCATTTT. This codes for CASTQGTGRQPQHF.

The chain is built from TRBV15 and TRBJ2-7, with 11 bases matching TRBD2. Germline CDR1 reads LNHNV; CDR2 reads YYDKDF (reference sequence). The CDR3 loop spans 15 amino acids. Trimming at V came to 5 bases and at J to 5 bases, leaving 8 bases not matched to a gene. The CDR3 loop is CATSPRTSGFHEQYF. DNA for the CDR3: TGTGCCACCAGCCCGCGGACTAGCGGGTTCCACGAGCAGTACTTC. The whole variable domain, remainder taken from reference TRBV15 and TRBJ2-7, is DAMVIQNPRYQVTQFGKPVTLSCSQTLNHNVMYWYQQKSSQAPKLLFHYYDKDFNNEADTPDNFQSRRPNTSFCFLDIRSPGLGDTAMYLCATSPRTSGFHEQYFGPGTRLTVT.

This rearrangement joins TRBV10-3 to TRBJ2-3; D may be TRBD1 (6 bases). The V and J ends lost 3 bases and 5 bases respectively, with 33 bases between them. This CDR3 region has 21 residues. Germline CDR1 is ENHRY and CDR2 is SYGVKD. The CDR3 coding sequence is TGTGCCATCAGTGAATTTTGGGGACATGGGGGTCGTAGGGGTTCTCGAGATACGCAGTATTTT. Amino acids: CAISEFWGHGGRRGSRDTQYF.

The chain employs TRBV30 and TRBJ2-7, with TRBD2 as a possible D gene (5 bases). Germline CDR1 and CDR2: GTSNPN and SVGIG (reference sequence). The CDR3 consists of 15 residues. V lost 3 bases and J lost 3, with 18 bases in between. CDR3 region: CAWSAYDGGLYEQYF. The DNA for the CDR3 is TGTGCCTGGAGCGCATACGACGGAGGACTCTACGAGCAGTACTTC.

This chain joins TRBV9 and TRBJ1-5; D remains unclear. Germline CDR1 and CDR2: SGDLS and YYNGEE. This CDR3 has 13 residues. V lost 7 bases to trimming and J lost 5 bases, with 13 bases between them. The CDR3 sequence: CASGKGRDQPQHF. CDR3 DNA sequence: TGTGCCAGCGGGAAAGGGCGGGATCAGCCCCAGCATTTT.

This rearrangement joins TRBV5-4 to TRBJ2-1, with 9 bases lining up with TRBD2. The germline V gene has CDR1 SGHNT and CDR2 YYREEE (reference sequence). Trimming cost V 2 bases and J 6 bases; bases outside gene matches: 6. The CDR3 spans 15 residues. This CDR3 reads CASSFSSGRGNEQFF. DNA of the CDR3: TGTGCCAGCAGCTTTAGTAGCGGGAGAGGCAATGAGCAGTTCTTC.

The chain combines TRBV4-2 with TRBJ2-2; a weak D match, TRBD1 (6 bases). From germline, CDR1 is LGHNA and CDR2 YNFKEQ. The CDR3 consists of 17 residues. V was shortened by 0 bases and J by 6 bases, with 17 bases between the two germline ends. CDR3 sequence reads: CASSQDRRTEVSGELFF. DNA of the CDR3: TGTGCCAGCAGCCAAGATCGAAGGACAGAAGTCTCCGGGGAGCTGTTTTTT.

Regarding this clone: The sample holds other DNA sequences that translate to the same CDR3. The chain has TRBV5-4 and TRBJ2-7; the D gene is possibly TRBD1 (5 bases). Germline CDR1 is SGHNT and CDR2 is YYREEE (reference sequence). Trimming removed 0 bases from V and 2 bases from J, with 6 bases in between. CDR3 length: 13 residues. DNA for the CDR3: TGTGCCAGCAGCTTGGACAGGACCTACGAGCAGTACTTC. Residues: CASSLDRTYEQYF.

This chain connects TRBV9 to TRBJ1-4; 9 bases are a match to TRBD1. Germline lookup yields CDR1 SGDLS and CDR2 YYNGEE. This CDR3 is built from 15 residues. V gave up 4 bases and J gave up 8 bases; unmatched junction bases: 9. This CDR3 reads CASSSLGQGKEKLFF. The CDR3 DNA follows: TGTGCCAGCAGCTCCCTCGGACAGGGGAAAGAAAAACTGTTTTTT.

The chain carries TRBV27 and TRBJ2-2; 7 bases fit TRBD2. Germline trimming cut 5 bases from V and 5 bases from J; bases unmatched to any gene: 2. The CDR3 is made up of 13 amino acids. The germline CDR1 and CDR2 sequences are MNHEY and SMNVEV (reference sequence). The CDR3 DNA follows: TGTGCCAGCAGTGCCGGGGGGACCGGGGAGCTGTTTTTT. Translation gives CASSAGGTGELFF.

On this clone: An end of the junction differs from the germline gene, which may be a read error. The chain combines TRBV4-1 with TRBJ2-7, with a weak D call TRBD1 (5 bases). Germline assignment: CDR1 MGHRA and CDR2 YSYEKL. This CDR3 is built from 12 residues. The CDR3, as DNA: TGCGCCAGCAGCCAACTCGGACACCTTTTATCCTTC. Its protein product is CASSQLGHLLSF.

V gene TRBV7-2 combines with J gene TRBJ2-7, with D tentatively TRBD1 (6 bases). The germline V and J ends were trimmed by 6 bases and 5 bases, with 14 bases remaining between them. Germline values: CDR1 SGHTA, CDR2 FQGNSA. The CDR3 is made up of 13 amino acids. CDR3 loop: CASRANRVDEQYF. The DNA for the CDR3 is TGTGCCAGCAGAGCAAACAGGGTTGACGAGCAGTACTTC.

In DNA, the CDR3 is TGTGCCAGCAGTTCCGGGGACAGGGATCGTTCACCCCTCCACTTT. Translation: CASSSGDRDRSPLHF. The V call is TRBV28, the J call TRBJ1-6, with 9 bases identical to TRBD1. CDR3 length equals 15 residues. V lost 4 bases and J lost 9; bases outside the gene matches: 7. Germline V lookup: CDR1 MDHEN, CDR2 SYDVKM.

The V and J genes are TRBV19 and TRBJ2-2; 7 bases fit TRBD2. The V gene's germline CDR1 is LNHDA and CDR2 SQIVND (reference sequence). V shed 3 bases, J shed 5 bases, and the junction held 3 bases outside the gene matches. The CDR3 has 14 amino acids. CDR3 protein: CASSILRETGELFF. Here the CDR3 DNA reads TGTGCCAGTAGTATTCTGCGGGAGACCGGGGAGCTGTTTTTT.

The V gene is TRBV6-1, the J gene TRBJ2-2; perhaps TRBD1 as D (5 bases). The CDR3 is made up of 16 amino acids. The V and J ends lost 1 base and 5 bases respectively, with 14 bases between them. Germline V lookup: CDR1 MNHNS, CDR2 SASEGT. CDR3 sequence reads: CASSEGAGWGTGELFF. CDR3 DNA: TGTGCCAGCAGTGAAGGAGCAGGGTGGGGAACCGGGGAGCTGTTTTTT.

In its sample, this clone was seen once. DNA for the CDR3: TGTGCCAGCAGCAGAACGACAGGGAACTATGGCTACACCTTC. Translation gives CASSRTTGNYGYTF. The chain couples TRBV9 to TRBJ1-2; TRBD1 agrees at 7 bases. CDR1 SGDLS and CDR2 YYNGEE come from the germline V gene. V was pared by 4 bases and J by 2 bases, with 5 bases of the junction left unmatched. The CDR3 covers 14 residues.

The chain couples TRBV5-1 to TRBJ2-5; D perhaps matches TRBD2 (6 bases). V lost 5 bases and J lost 1, with 12 bases in between. This CDR3 spans 14 amino acids. Germline CDR1 reads SGHRS; CDR2 reads YFSETQ. The CDR3 nucleotides read TGCGCCAGCAGGGGGGGAAGAGTCCAAGAGACCCAGTACTTC. Its protein product is CASRGGRVQETQYF.

This chain joins TRBV5-1 and TRBJ1-1; D uncertain. The CDR3 length is 12 residues. In germline, CDR1 is SGHRS, CDR2 YFSETQ. Deletions cut 1 base from V and 5 bases from J, with 6 bases between. As DNA, the CDR3 is TGCGCCAGCAGCTTGCCGGGAACTGAAGCTTTCTTT. This encodes CASSLPGTEAFF.

The chain is built from TRBV5-1 and TRBJ2-1; D might be TRBD2 (5 bases). The germline V and J ends were trimmed by 2 bases and 5 bases, with 17 bases remaining between them. The germline CDR1 and CDR2 sequences are SGHRS and YFSETQ. This CDR3 region has 16 residues. The CDR3 region is CASSFSVINPNNEQFF. The CDR3 region has the DNA TGCGCCAGCAGCTTTAGCGTGATCAACCCAAACAATGAGCAGTTCTTC.